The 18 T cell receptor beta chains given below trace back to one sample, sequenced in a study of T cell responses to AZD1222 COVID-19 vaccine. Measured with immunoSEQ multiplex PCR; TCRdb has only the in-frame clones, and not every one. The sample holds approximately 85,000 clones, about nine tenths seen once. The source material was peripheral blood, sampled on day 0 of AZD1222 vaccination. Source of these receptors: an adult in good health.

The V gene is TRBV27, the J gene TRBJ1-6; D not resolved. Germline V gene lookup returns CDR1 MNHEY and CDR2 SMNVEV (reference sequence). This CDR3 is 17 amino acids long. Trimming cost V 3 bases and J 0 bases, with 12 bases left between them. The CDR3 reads CASSFSFTASYNSPLHF. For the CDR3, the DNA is TGTGCCAGCAGTTTTTCATTCACCGCCTCCTATAATTCACCCCTCCACTTT.

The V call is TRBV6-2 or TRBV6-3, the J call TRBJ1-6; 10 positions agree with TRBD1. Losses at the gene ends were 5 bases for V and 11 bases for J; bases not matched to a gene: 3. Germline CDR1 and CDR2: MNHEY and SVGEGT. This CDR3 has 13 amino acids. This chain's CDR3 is CASSGQGGTPLHF. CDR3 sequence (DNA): TGTGCCAGCAGTGGACAGGGGGGAACACCCCTCCACTTT.

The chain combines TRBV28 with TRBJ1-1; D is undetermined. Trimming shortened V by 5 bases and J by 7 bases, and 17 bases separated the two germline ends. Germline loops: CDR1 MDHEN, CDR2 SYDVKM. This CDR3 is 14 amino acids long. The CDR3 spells CASSTRTRNFEAFF. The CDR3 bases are TGTGCCAGCAGTACCCGGACCAGAAACTTTGAAGCTTTCTTT.

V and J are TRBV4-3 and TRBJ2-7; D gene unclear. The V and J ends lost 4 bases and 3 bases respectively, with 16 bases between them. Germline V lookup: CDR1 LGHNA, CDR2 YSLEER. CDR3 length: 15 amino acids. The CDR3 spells CASSLQRIGGYEQYF. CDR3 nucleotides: TGCGCCAGCAGCCTCCAGCGCATCGGCGGCTACGAGCAGTACTTC.

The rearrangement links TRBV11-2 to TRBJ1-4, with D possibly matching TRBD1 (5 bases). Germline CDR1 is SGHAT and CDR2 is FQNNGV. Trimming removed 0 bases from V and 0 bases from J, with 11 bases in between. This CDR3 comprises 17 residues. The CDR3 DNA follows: TGTGCCAGCAGCTTAGATCGGGGGTTGGCAACTAATGAAAAACTGTTTTTT. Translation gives CASSLDRGLATNEKLFF.

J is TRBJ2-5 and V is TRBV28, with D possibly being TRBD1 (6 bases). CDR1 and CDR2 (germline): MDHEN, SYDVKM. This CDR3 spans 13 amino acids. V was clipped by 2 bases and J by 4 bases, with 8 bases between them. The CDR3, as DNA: TGTGCCAGCAGTTTAGGGGGCGGAGAGACCCAGTACTTC. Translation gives CASSLGGGETQYF.

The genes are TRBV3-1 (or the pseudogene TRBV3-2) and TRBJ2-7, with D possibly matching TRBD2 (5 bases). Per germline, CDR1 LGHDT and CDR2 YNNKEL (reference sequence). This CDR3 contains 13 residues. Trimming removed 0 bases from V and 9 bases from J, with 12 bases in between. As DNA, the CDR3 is TGTGCCAGCAGCCAAGAGGTGGGTACTAGGCAGTACTTC. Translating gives CASSQEVGTRQYF.

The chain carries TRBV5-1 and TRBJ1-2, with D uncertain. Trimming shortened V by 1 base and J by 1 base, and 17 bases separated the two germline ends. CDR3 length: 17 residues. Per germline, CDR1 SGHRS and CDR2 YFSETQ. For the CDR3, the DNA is TGCGCCAGCAGCTTGACCCTGGACGGAATTCTTAACTATGGCTACACCTTC. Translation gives CASSLTLDGILNYGYTF.

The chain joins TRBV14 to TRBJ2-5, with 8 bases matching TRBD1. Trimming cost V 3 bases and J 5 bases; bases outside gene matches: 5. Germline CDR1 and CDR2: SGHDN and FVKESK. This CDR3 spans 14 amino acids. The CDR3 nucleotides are TGTGCCAGCAGCCATGCAGGGGGCCGGGAGACCCAGTACTTC. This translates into CASSHAGGRETQYF.

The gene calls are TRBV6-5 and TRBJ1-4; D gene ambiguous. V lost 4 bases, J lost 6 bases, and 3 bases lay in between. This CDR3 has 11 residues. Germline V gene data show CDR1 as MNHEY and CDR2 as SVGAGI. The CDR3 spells CASSSDEKLFF. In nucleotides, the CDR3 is TGTGCCAGCAGTTCAGATGAAAAACTGTTTTTT.

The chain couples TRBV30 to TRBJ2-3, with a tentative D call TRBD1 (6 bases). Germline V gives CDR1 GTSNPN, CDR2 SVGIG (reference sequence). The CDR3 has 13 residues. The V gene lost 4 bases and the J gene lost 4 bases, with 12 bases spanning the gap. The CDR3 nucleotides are TGTGCCTGGACAATGACAGGTGCAGATACGCAGTATTTT. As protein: CAWTMTGADTQYF.

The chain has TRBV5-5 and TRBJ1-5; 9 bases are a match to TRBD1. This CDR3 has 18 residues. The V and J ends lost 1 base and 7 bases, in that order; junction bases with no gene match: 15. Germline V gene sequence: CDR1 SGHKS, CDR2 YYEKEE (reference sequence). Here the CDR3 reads CASSLRSYTGGRPQPQHF. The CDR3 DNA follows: TGTGCCAGCAGCTTGCGCTCATATACAGGGGGCCGTCCGCAGCCCCAGCATTTT.

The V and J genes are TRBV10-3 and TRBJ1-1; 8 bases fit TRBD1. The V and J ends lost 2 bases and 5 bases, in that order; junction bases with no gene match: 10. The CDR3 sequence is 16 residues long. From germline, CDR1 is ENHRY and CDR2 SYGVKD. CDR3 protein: CAISETNQGAGTEAFF. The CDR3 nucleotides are TGTGCCATCAGTGAGACGAACCAGGGGGCCGGGACTGAAGCTTTCTTT.

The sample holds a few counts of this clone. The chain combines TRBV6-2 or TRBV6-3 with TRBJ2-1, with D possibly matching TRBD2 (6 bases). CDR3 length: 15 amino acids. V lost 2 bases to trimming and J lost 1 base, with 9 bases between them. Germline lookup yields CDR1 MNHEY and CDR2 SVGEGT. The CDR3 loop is CASSYEEGSYNEQFF. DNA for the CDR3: TGTGCCAGCAGTTACGAGGAGGGGTCCTACAATGAGCAGTTCTTC.

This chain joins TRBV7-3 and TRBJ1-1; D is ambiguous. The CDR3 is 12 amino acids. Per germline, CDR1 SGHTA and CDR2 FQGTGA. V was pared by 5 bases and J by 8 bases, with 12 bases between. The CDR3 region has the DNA TGTGCCAGCAGCGGGTCCCGCGGAGAAGCTTTCTTT. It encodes CASSGSRGEAFF. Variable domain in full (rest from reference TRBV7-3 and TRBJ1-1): GAGVSQTPSNKVTEKGKYVELRCDPISGHTALYWYRQSLGQGPEFLIYFQGTGAADDSGLPNDRFFAVRPEGSVSTLKIQRTERGDSAVYLCASSGSRGEAFFGQGTRLTVV.

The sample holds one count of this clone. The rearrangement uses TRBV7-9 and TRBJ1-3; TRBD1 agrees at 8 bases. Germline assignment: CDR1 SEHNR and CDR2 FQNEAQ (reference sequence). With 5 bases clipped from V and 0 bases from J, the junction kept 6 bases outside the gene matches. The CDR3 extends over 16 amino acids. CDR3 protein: CASSNTGGISGNTIYF. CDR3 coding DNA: TGTGCCAGCAGCAATACAGGGGGTATCTCTGGAAACACCATATATTTT.

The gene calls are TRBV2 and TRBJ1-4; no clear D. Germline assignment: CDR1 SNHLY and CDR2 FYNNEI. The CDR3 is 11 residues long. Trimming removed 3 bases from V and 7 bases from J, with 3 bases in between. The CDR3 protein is CASSDFEKLFF. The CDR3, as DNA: TGTGCCAGCAGTGATTTTGAAAAACTGTTTTTT.

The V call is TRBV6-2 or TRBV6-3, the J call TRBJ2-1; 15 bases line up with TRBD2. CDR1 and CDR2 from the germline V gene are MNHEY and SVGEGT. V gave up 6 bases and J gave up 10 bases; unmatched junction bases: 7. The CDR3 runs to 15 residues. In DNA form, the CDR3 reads TGTGCCAGCAGCCCGGGACTAGCGGGAGGCTGGGAGCAGTTCTTC. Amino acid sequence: CASSPGLAGGWEQFF.